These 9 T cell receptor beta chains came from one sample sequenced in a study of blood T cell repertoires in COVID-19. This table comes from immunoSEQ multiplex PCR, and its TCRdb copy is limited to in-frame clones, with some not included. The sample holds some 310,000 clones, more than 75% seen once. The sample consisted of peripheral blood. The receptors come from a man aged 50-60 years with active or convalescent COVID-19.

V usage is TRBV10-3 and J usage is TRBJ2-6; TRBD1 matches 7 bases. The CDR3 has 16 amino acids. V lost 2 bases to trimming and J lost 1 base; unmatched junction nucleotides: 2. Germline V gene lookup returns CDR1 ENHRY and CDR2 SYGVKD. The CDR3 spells CAISERTGSGANVLTF. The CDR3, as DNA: TGTGCCATCAGTGAGCGGACAGGATCTGGGGCCAACGTCCTGACTTTC.

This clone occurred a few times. The CDR3 spells CASSSRDGSSGNTIYF. The CDR3 DNA reads as TGTGCCAGCAGCTCCCGGGACGGGAGCTCTGGAAACACCATATATTTT. This chain joins TRBV13 and TRBJ1-3, with D tentatively TRBD1 (5 bases). The CDR3 loop spans 16 amino acids. The V end was cut by 4 bases, the J end by 0 bases, with 13 bases between. Germline loops: CDR1 PRHDT, CDR2 FYEKMQ (reference sequence).

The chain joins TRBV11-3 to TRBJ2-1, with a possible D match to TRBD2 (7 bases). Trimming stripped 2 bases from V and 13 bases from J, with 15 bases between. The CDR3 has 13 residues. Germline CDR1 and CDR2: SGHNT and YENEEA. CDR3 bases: TGTGCCAGCAGCTTAAGCGGGACAACTAATCAGTTCTTC. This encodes CASSLSGTTNQFF.

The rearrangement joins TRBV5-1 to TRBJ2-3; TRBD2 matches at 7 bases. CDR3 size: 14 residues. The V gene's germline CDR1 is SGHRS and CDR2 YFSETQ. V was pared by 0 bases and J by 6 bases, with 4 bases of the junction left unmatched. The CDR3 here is CASSLAGGSDTQYF. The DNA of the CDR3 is TGCGCCAGCAGCTTGGCGGGGGGTTCGGATACGCAGTATTTT.

The CDR3 loop reads CASSFQGLMNTEAFF. CDR3 coding DNA: TGTGCCAGCAGTTTTCAGGGGCTCATGAACACTGAAGCTTTCTTT. The chain links TRBV28 to TRBJ1-1; TRBD1 is a possible D gene (6 bases). The CDR3 has 15 amino acids. CDR1 and CDR2 (germline): MDHEN, SYDVKM. The V end lost 3 bases, the J end lost 0 bases, and 11 bases lay between the germline ends. Based on the CDR3 plus reference TRBV28 and TRBJ1-1, the full variable domain is DVKVTQSSRYLVKRTGEKVFLECVQDMDHENMFWYRQDPGLGLRLIYFSYDVKMKEKGDIPEGYSVSREKKERFSLILESASTNQTSMYLCASSFQGLMNTEAFFGQGTRLTVV.

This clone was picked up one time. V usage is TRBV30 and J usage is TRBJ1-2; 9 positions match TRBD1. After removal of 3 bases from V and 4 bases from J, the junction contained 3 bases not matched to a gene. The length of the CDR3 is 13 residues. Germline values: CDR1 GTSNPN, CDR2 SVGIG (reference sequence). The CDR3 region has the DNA TGTGCCTGGAGCCCGGGACAGGGCTATGGCTACACCTTC. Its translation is CAWSPGQGYGYTF. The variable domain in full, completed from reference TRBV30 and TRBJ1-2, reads SQTIHQWPATLVQPVGSPLSLECTVEGTSNPNLYWYRQAAGRGLQLLFYSVGIGQISSEVPQNLSASRPQDRQFILSSKKLLLSDSGFYLCAWSPGQGYGYTFGSGTRLTVV.

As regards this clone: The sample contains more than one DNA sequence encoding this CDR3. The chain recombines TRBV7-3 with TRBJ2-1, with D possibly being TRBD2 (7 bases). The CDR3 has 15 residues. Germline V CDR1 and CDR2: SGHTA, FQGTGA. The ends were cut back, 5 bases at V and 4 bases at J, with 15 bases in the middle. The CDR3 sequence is CASSLGAGEYNEQFF. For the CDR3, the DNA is TGTGCCAGCAGCCTGGGGGCGGGGGAGTACAATGAGCAGTTCTTC.

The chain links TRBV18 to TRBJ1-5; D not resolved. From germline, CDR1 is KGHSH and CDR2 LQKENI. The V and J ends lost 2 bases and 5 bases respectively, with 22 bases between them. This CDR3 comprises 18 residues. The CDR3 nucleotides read TGTGCCAGCTCACCAGGAGGGTATGGTGAAGTTCAGTATCAGCCCCAGCATTTT. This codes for CASSPGGYGEVQYQPQHF. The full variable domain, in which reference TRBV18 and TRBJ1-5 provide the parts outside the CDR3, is NAGVMQNPRHLVRRRGQEARLRCSPMKGHSHVYWYRQLPEEGLKFMVYLQKENIIDESGMPKERFSAEFPKEGPSILRIQQVVRGDSAAYFCASSPGGYGEVQYQPQHFGDGTRLSIL.

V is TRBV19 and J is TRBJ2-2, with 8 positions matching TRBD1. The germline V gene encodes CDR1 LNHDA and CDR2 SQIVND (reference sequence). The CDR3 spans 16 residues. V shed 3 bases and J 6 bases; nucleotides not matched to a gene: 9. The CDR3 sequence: CASSINRQGAAGELFF. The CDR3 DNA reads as TGTGCCAGTAGTATCAATCGTCAGGGGGCAGCCGGGGAGCTGTTTTTT.